This T cell receptor beta chain was sequenced during a study of T cell clusters in autoimmune cytopenias. Study conclusions and caveats: No cluster-lack signature appeared between secondary cytopenia and chronic lymphocytic leukemia patients, apparently due to lymphoma masking.

This clonotype is classed as medium-sized by frequency. No antigen is known for it. TRB was amplified by touch-down multiplex PCR, primer pools A and B combined. TCRdb re-called the multiplex PCR reads; every CDR3 protein appears as one record, without DNA. The specimen's table records several thousand distinct CDR3 sequences. This CDR3 has 17 amino acids. Germline V gene data show CDR1 as MNHEY and CDR2 as SVGAGI. TRB amplification used around 0.25 ug of peripheral blood genomic DNA. The TCR was taken from a human donor with an autoimmune cytopenia or autoimmune hepatitis (not recorded which). Specimen: peripheral blood. The V and J genes are TRBV6-5 and TRBJ1-6; lacking DNA, the TRBD1 call made by TCRdb goes unchecked. Here the CDR3 reads CASSYLFGQVGNSPLHF.